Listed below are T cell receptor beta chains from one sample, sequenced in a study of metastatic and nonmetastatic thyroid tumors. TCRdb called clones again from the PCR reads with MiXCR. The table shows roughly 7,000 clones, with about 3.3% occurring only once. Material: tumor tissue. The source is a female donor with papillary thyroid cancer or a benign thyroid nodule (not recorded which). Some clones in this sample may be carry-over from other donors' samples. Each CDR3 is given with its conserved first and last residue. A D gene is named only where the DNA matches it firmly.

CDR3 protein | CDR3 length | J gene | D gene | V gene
CASSPGGSEVMENTGELFF | 19 | TRBJ2-2 | . | TRBV6-4
CASGDRITDTQYF | 13 | TRBJ2-3 | TRBD1 | TRBV5-1
CASKPMGQGDQPQHF | 15 | TRBJ1-5 | TRBD1 | TRBV2
CASSLASGAGTQYF | 14 | TRBJ2-3 | . | TRBV7-2
CSASTQGNTGELFF | 14 | TRBJ2-2 | . | TRBV20-1
CASSPENEQFF | 11 | TRBJ2-1 | . | TRBV7-9
CASSLQGNSPLHF | 13 | TRBJ1-6 | TRBD1 | TRBV19
CASSSGDREDEQYF | 14 | TRBJ2-7 | TRBD1 | TRBV9
CASSFEQGGETQYF | 14 | TRBJ2-5 | . | TRBV12-3/TRBV12-4
CSGGTDTQYF | 10 | TRBJ2-3 | . | TRBV20-1
CASSLGSFTGELFF | 14 | TRBJ2-2 | . | TRBV5-1
CSARGLAASYNEQFF | 15 | TRBJ2-1 | . | TRBV20-1
CASSPLDTSGGYTF | 14 | TRBJ1-2 | . | TRBV6-2/TRBV6-3
CASSYGGFTGELFF | 14 | TRBJ2-2 | . | TRBV19
CASSQDLGSSLFF | 13 | TRBJ2-1 | . | TRBV14
CASSIGLLVYEQYF | 14 | TRBJ2-7 | . | TRBV19
CASSRQDNTEAFF | 13 | TRBJ1-1 | . | TRBV7-9
CAWRGEGTMGTEAFF | 15 | TRBJ1-1 | . | TRBV30
CASSFPQGRGYTF | 13 | TRBJ1-2 | . | TRBV27
CASSQKPDKQEQFF | 14 | TRBJ2-1 | . | TRBV11-3
CASSTRGAVKTYEQYF | 16 | TRBJ2-7 | . | TRBV6-1
CASSPHRTVDLATNEKLFF | 19 | TRBJ1-4 | . | TRBV6-6
CAIGLAGGSIQYF | 13 | TRBJ2-4 | TRBD2 | TRBV7-9
CASSPPGQGPSNQPQHF | 17 | TRBJ1-5 | TRBD1 | TRBV28
CASSYSPGTTGGYTF | 15 | TRBJ1-2 | . | TRBV6-5
CASTPGGATNEKLFF | 15 | TRBJ1-4 | . | TRBV7-8
CASSLLGTGGENSPLHF | 17 | TRBJ1-6 | TRBD1 | TRBV28
CASSFLTRELFF | 12 | TRBJ2-2 | . | TRBV7-6
CSATEQGFNYGYTF | 14 | TRBJ1-2 | TRBD1 | TRBV20-1
CASSPRTSTDTQYF | 14 | TRBJ2-3 | . | TRBV5-1
CAISMDTYGGYTF | 13 | TRBJ1-2 | . | TRBV10-3
CATRGTSGYNEQFF | 14 | TRBJ2-1 | TRBD2 | TRBV10-3
CASSEAGRGYTF | 12 | TRBJ1-2 | . | TRBV10-2
CASSLGTSGRANTQYF | 16 | TRBJ2-3 | TRBD2 | TRBV11-2
CSARESGNNEQFF | 13 | TRBJ2-1 | . | TRBV20-1
CAWIALGYNTEAFF | 14 | TRBJ1-1 | . | TRBV30
CSVGEENEQFF | 11 | TRBJ2-1 | . | TRBV29-1
CASSRVPDTQYF | 12 | TRBJ2-3 | . | TRBV5-1
CASSETSGTADTQYF | 15 | TRBJ2-3 | . | TRBV6-1
CASSYRGAQGSPLHF | 15 | TRBJ1-6 | TRBD1 | TRBV12-3/TRBV12-4
CASSVVPGGDTEAFF | 15 | TRBJ1-1 | . | TRBV7-9
CASSSSGRGSETQYF | 15 | TRBJ2-5 | TRBD2 | TRBV3-1
CASRDPGQAKETQYF | 15 | TRBJ2-5 | TRBD1 | TRBV28
CASRGPSEGSPLHF | 14 | TRBJ1-6 | . | TRBV19
CASSFISRGLSGNTIYF | 17 | TRBJ1-3 | . | TRBV28
CASSHAGVQDTGLAANEQFF | 20 | TRBJ2-1 | TRBD2 | TRBV4-1
CASSLVGVGEQFF | 13 | TRBJ2-1 | . | TRBV7-9
CASSEYGQPQHF | 12 | TRBJ1-5 | . | TRBV25-1
CASRLGQGGYNEQFF | 15 | TRBJ2-1 | TRBD1 | TRBV27
CASSLRASGTRVQFF | 15 | TRBJ2-1 | TRBD2 | TRBV28
CASSDPGQGYEQYF | 14 | TRBJ2-7 | TRBD1 | TRBV6-1
CAWKSDFTGELFF | 13 | TRBJ2-2 | . | TRBV30
CSAPHDWTGGETQYF | 15 | TRBJ2-5 | TRBD1 | TRBV20-1